These 10 T cell receptor beta chains were all obtained from the same sample, sequenced in a study of technical replicates of blood from several donors. Clones were read by immunoSEQ multiplex PCR, and TCRdb kept only the in-frame ones, dropping some. Of 75,000 to 100,000 clones detected, approximately 94% appear once; the ten largest clones hold 0.25% to 0.35%. Sequenced sample: T cells isolated from PBMCs. Every receptor here comes from a human donor in good health.

This sequence joins TRBV7-8 and TRBJ1-2; the match to TRBD1 covers 9 bases. Germline CDR1 reads SGHVS; CDR2 reads FQNEAQ. The V segment lost 3 bases and the J segment 5 bases; nucleotides outside the gene matches: 7. The CDR3 sequence is 15 residues long. CDR3 protein: CASSLGQGMKYGYTF. Here the CDR3 DNA reads TGTGCCAGCAGCTTGGGACAGGGTATGAAGTATGGCTACACCTTC.

The rearrangement links TRBV6-5 to TRBJ2-1; TRBD2 might be the D (5 bases). Germline values: CDR1 MNHEY, CDR2 SVGAGI. This CDR3 contains 16 residues. Trimming took 2 bases from V and 6 from J, leaving 17 bases between them. The CDR3 here is CASSYLAAGKLNEQFF. CDR3 coding DNA: TGTGCCAGCAGTTACCTCGCCGCCGGGAAGCTCAATGAGCAGTTCTTC.

The rearrangement uses TRBV11-3 and TRBJ2-1; 7 bases are a match to TRBD1. Per germline, CDR1 SGHNT and CDR2 YENEEA. This CDR3 comprises 15 residues. The V segment lost 6 bases and the J segment 1 base; nucleotides outside the gene matches: 6. CDR3 nucleotides: TGTGCCAGCAGTGTGACAGGGAGTTCCTACAATGAGCAGTTCTTC. This sequence encodes CASSVTGSSYNEQFF.

The J gene is TRBJ2-7, the V gene TRBV2, with TRBD1 identical over 7 bases. The V gene's germline CDR1 is SNHLY and CDR2 FYNNEI. The CDR3 consists of 15 residues. The V gene end was trimmed by 1 base and the J gene end by 3 bases; junction bases not matched to a gene: 6. CDR3: CASSEGQGLLYEQYF. In DNA, the CDR3 is TGTGCCAGCAGTGAAGGACAGGGTCTGCTCTACGAGCAGTACTTC.

The gene calls are TRBV6-1 and TRBJ1-2; possible D gene TRBD1, 5 bases. Trimming took 2 bases from V and 8 from J, leaving 9 bases between them. The CDR3 spans 12 residues. CDR1 MNHNS and CDR2 SASEGT come from the germline V gene. CDR3 bases: TGTGCCAGCAGTGAAAGGGGTGAAGGCTACACCTTC. Translated: CASSERGEGYTF.

The chain links TRBV14 to TRBJ2-6, with unresolved D. The CDR3 sequence is 14 residues long. Trimming removed 3 bases from V and 0 bases from J, with 3 bases in between. The V gene's germline CDR1 is SGHDN and CDR2 FVKESK. The CDR3 loop is CASSQSSGANVLTF. DNA for the CDR3: TGTGCCAGCAGCCAGAGCTCTGGGGCCAACGTCCTGACTTTC.

The V call is TRBV5-8, the J call TRBJ2-1; D is unclear. The germline CDR1 and CDR2 sequences are SGHTS and YDEGEE. The CDR3 length is 16 residues. Between the trimmed V and J ends, which lost 2 bases and 7 bases, there was a span of 19 bases. In DNA, the CDR3 is TGTGCCAGCAGCTTTGCGCGGCAGTTTATCCAGAATGAGCAGTTCTTC. This gives the protein CASSFARQFIQNEQFF.

This clone was found a few times. The chain links TRBV19 to TRBJ1-2; 7 bases agree with TRBD1. Germline values: CDR1 LNHDA, CDR2 SQIVND (reference sequence). CDR3 size: 15 residues. The J segment lost 3 bases and the V segment lost 2 bases, leaving 6 bases of the junction unmatched. The CDR3 loop reads CASSILGGEYYGYTF. CDR3 sequence (DNA): TGTGCCAGTAGTATATTAGGGGGCGAATACTATGGCTACACCTTC. The complete variable domain, with remaining parts taken from reference TRBV19 and TRBJ1-2, reads DGGITQSPKYLFRKEGQNVTLSCEQNLNHDAMYWYRQDPGQGLRLIYYSQIVNDFQKGDIAEGYSVSREKKESFPLTVTSAQKNPTAFYLCASSILGGEYYGYTFGSGTRLTVV.

The rearrangement uses TRBV27 and TRBJ2-7; TRBD2 agrees at 8 bases. V was pared by 5 bases and J by 6 bases, with 6 bases of the junction left unmatched. Per germline, CDR1 MNHEY and CDR2 SMNVEV (reference sequence). This CDR3 has 13 amino acids. CDR3 protein: CASSVGGRSEQYF. CDR3 sequence (DNA): TGTGCCAGCAGTGTGGGCGGGAGGTCCGAGCAGTACTTC.

V gene TRBV6-5 combines with J gene TRBJ2-7, with TRBD2 matching 8 bases. V lost 2 bases to trimming and J lost 3 bases; unmatched junction nucleotides: 6. This CDR3 contains 15 residues. Germline loops: CDR1 MNHEY, CDR2 SVGAGI. The CDR3 sequence is CASSYGVGGVYEQYF. DNA of the CDR3: TGTGCCAGCAGTTACGGTGTCGGGGGGGTCTACGAGCAGTACTTC.